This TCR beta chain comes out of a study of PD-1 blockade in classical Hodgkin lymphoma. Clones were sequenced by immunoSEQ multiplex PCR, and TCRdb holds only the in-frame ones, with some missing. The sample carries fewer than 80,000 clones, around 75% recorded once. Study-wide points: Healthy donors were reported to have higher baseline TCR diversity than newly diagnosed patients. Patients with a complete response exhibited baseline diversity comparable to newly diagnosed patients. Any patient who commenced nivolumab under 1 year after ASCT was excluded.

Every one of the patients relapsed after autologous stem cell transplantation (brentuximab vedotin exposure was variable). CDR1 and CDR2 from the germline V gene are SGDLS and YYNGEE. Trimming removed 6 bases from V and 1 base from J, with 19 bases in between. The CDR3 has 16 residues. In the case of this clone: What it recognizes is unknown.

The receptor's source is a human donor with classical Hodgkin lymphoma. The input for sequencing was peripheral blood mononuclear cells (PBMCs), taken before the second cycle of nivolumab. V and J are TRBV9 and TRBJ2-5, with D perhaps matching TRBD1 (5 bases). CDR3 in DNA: TGTGCCAGCACCACCTCGAGCCAGGGTACCCAAGAGACCCAGTACTTC. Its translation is CASTTSSQGTQETQYF.